These 12 T cell receptor beta chains were sequenced from one sample in a study of PD-L1 blockade in urothelial cancer. Method: immunoSEQ multiplex PCR; TCRdb's copy keeps in-frame clones and lacks some. This sample carries 60,000 to 85,000 clones, roughly 87% of them seen once, and the ten largest clones take 5% to 6%. Specimen: PBMCs, collected around atezolizumab (anti-PD-L1) treatment. All receptors derive from a woman in her 70s with urothelial cancer.

This clone was detected only once. This chain links TRBV19 with TRBJ1-1, with TRBD1 as a possible D gene (6 bases). CDR3 length equals 19 residues. Per the germline V gene, CDR1 is LNHDA and CDR2 is SQIVND (reference sequence). Trimming shortened V by 1 base and J by 0 bases, and 21 bases separated the two germline ends. The CDR3 nucleotides read TGTGCCAGTAGTATAGGTAGTTTGGCAGGGGCGGCCATGAACACTGAAGCTTTCTTT. It translates to CASSIGSLAGAAMNTEAFF. Supplemented by reference TRBV19 and TRBJ1-1, the full variable domain reads DGGITQSPKYLFRKEGQNVTLSCEQNLNHDAMYWYRQDPGQGLRLIYYSQIVNDFQKGDIAEGYSVSREKKESFPLTVTSAQKNPTAFYLCASSIGSLAGAAMNTEAFFGQGTRLTVV.

The gene calls are TRBV18 and TRBJ1-1; 8 positions agree with TRBD1. With 2 bases clipped from V and 2 bases from J, the junction kept 13 bases outside the gene matches. Germline CDR1 is KGHSH and CDR2 is LQKENI. The CDR3 runs 18 residues. The CDR3 is CASSPGLGTGTINTEAFF. As DNA, the CDR3 is TGTGCCAGCTCACCAGGGTTAGGGACAGGAACCATCAACACTGAAGCTTTCTTT.

This clone has only a few counts. This chain links TRBV4-1 with TRBJ1-5, with 7 positions matching TRBD1. The trim removed 0 bases at V and 3 bases at J, leaving 5 bases unmatched. In germline, CDR1 is MGHRA, CDR2 YSYEKL. The CDR3 has 16 residues. In nucleotides, the CDR3 is TGCGCCAGCAGCCAAGACGGGGGACAGTTCAATCAGCCCCAGCATTTT. Protein product: CASSQDGGQFNQPQHF.

This rearrangement joins TRBV11-3 to TRBJ2-1; 8 nucleotides agree with TRBD2. J was trimmed by 7 bases and V by 5 bases; bases with no gene match: 1. Germline CDR1 and CDR2: SGHNT and YENEEA. There are 12 residues in the CDR3. CDR3 sequence (DNA): TGTGCCAGCAGCCCTAGCGGGAATGAGCAGTTCTTC. Translated, it gives CASSPSGNEQFF.

In this sample, this clone turned up a few times. The gene calls are TRBV2 and TRBJ1-2; D may be TRBD1 (5 bases). Germline CDR1 SNHLY, CDR2 FYNNEI. The CDR3 sequence is 14 residues long. Trimming took off 4 bases at V and 5 bases at J, with 14 bases between the two ends. The CDR3 spells CASSAGQGSYGYTF. CDR3 sequence (DNA): TGTGCCAGCAGTGCGGGCCAGGGCTCTTATGGCTACACCTTC.

The chain combines TRBV7-2 with TRBJ2-1, with 10 bases matching TRBD2. Trimming removed 2 bases from V and 2 bases from J; junction bases left unmatched: 0. The CDR3 is made up of 15 amino acids. Germline V lookup: CDR1 SGHTA, CDR2 FQGNSA. The CDR3, as DNA: TGTGCCAGCAGCTTAAGCGGGGGGGCCTACAATGAGCAGTTCTTC. This gives the protein CASSLSGGAYNEQFF.

The chain combines TRBV4-2 with TRBJ1-1; 8 nucleotides match TRBD1. Germline V gene data show CDR1 as LGHNA and CDR2 as YNFKEQ. This CDR3 region has 15 residues. V shed 5 bases and J 4 bases; nucleotides not matched to a gene: 9. CDR3 loop: CASSGTTGAGTEAFF. In DNA, the CDR3 is TGTGCCAGCAGCGGTACGACAGGGGCGGGCACTGAAGCTTTCTTT.

The chain uses TRBV10-3 and TRBJ2-3; 7 nucleotides align to TRBD2. From germline, CDR1 is ENHRY and CDR2 SYGVKD. The CDR3 consists of 16 residues. The V gene end was trimmed by 3 bases and the J gene end by 0 bases; junction bases not matched to a gene: 6. The CDR3 reads CAISDPLAVSTDTQYF. The CDR3 nucleotides read TGTGCCATCAGTGATCCCCTAGCGGTTAGCACAGATACGCAGTATTTT.

This chain links TRBV5-8 with TRBJ2-3, with D possibly being TRBD1 (6 bases). V shed 0 bases and J shed 2 bases, with 13 bases lying between them. The germline CDR1 and CDR2 sequences are SGHTS and YDEGEE. The CDR3 runs 16 residues. CDR3 nucleotides: TGTGCCAGCAGCTTGGGACTTCGGACAGACACAGATACGCAGTATTTT. Amino acid sequence: CASSLGLRTDTDTQYF.

The chain recombines TRBV6-5 with TRBJ2-7; D is ambiguous. Germline lookup yields CDR1 MNHEY and CDR2 SVGAGI. V was pared by 8 bases and J by 6 bases, with 11 bases between. This CDR3 region has 11 residues. The CDR3: CASGQALEQYF. As DNA, the CDR3 is TGTGCCAGCGGGCAAGCCCTCGAGCAGTACTTC.

The chain employs TRBV2 and TRBJ1-3; D is perhaps TRBD1 (5 bases). Germline CDR1 SNHLY, CDR2 FYNNEI. Between the trimmed V and J ends, which lost 3 bases and 0 bases, there was a span of 9 bases. This CDR3 comprises 15 residues. The chain's CDR3 is CASSDRGSSGNTIYF. For the CDR3, the DNA is TGTGCCAGCAGTGACCGGGGGAGCTCTGGAAACACCATATATTTT.

This chain links TRBV19 with TRBJ2-5, with 7 bases lining up with TRBD2. Germline CDR1 and CDR2: LNHDA and SQIVND (reference sequence). Losses at the gene ends were 3 bases for V and 2 bases for J; bases not matched to a gene: 9. There are 16 residues in the CDR3. CDR3 protein: CASSIAGWGGQETQYF. The DNA for the CDR3 is TGTGCCAGTAGTATTGCCGGTTGGGGAGGGCAAGAGACCCAGTACTTC.